The present entry profiles one T cell receptor beta chain with its context. Every TCR library consumed 3500 ng of total RNA. Via template switching, UMIs carrying a 6-nucleotide sample barcode were introduced. Both the TCRalpha cDNA and the TCRbeta cDNA were taken through two nested PCRs, lasting approximately 16 and 9 cycles. Using the 5' RACE reads, TCRdb records one entry per CDR3 protein without DNA. Reported are about 160,000 distinct CDR3 sequences; the ten largest clones contain 2.4%. This record comes from a study of monozygotic twins with inflammatory bowel disease. The germline V gene encodes CDR1 SEHNR and CDR2 FQNEAQ (reference sequence). There are 16 residues in the CDR3.

The V and J genes are TRBV7-9 and TRBJ1-4; TCRdb's D call, TRBD1, is unchecked because there is no DNA. Sequences were obtained from blood. The sequence was collected from a human donor with ulcerative colitis or Crohn's disease, or a healthy co-twin of an affected twin (not recorded which). The chain's CDR3 is CASSGLPGQGREKLFF.